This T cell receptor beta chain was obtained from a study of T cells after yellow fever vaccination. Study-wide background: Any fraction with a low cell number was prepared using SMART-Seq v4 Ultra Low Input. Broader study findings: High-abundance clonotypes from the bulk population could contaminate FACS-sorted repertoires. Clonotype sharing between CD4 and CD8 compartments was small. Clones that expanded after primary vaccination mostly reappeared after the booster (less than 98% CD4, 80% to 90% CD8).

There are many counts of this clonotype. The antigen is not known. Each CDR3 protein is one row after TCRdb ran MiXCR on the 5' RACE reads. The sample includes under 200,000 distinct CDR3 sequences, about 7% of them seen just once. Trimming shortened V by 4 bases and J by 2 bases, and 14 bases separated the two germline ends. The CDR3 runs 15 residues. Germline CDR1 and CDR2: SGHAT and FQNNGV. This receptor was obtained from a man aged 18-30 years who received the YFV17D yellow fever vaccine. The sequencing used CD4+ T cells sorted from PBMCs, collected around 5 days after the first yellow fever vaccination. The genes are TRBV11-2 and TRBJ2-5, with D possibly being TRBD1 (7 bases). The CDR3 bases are TGTGCCAGCAGCTACCGGAGGGGGCGGCAAGAGACCCAGTACTTC. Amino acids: CASSYRRGRQETQYF. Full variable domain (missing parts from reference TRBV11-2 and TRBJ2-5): EAGVAQSPRYKIIEKRQSVAFWCNPISGHATLYWYQQILGQGPKLLIQFQNNGVVDDSQLPKDRFSAERLKGVDSTLKIQPAKLEDSAVYLCASSYRRGRQETQYFGPGTRLLVL.